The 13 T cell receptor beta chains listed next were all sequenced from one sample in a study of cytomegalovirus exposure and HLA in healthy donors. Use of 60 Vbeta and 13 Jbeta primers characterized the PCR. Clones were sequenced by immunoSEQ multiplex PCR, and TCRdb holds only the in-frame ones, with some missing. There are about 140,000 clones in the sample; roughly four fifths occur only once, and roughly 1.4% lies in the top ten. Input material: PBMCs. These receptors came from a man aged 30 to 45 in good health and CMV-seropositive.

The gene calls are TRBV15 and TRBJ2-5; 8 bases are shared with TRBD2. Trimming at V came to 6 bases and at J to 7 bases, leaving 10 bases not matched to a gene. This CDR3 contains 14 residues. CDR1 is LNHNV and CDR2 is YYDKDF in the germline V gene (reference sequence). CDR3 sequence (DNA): TGTGCCACCAGTACCGGGGGGGGTCTAGGGACCCAGTACTTC. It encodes CATSTGGGLGTQYF.

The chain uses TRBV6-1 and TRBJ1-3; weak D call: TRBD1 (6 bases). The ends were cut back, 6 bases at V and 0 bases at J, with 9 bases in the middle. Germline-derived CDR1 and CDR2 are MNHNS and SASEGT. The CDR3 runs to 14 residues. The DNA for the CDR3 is TGTGCCAGCAGCGGACAGAACTCTGGAAACACCATATATTTT. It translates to CASSGQNSGNTIYF.

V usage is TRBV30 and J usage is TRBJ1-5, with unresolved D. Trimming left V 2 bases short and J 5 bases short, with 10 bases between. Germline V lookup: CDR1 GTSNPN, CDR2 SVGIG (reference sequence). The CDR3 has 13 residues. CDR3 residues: CAWSYNGDQPQHF. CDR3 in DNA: TGTGCCTGGAGTTATAACGGGGATCAGCCCCAGCATTTT.

The CDR3 nucleotides read TGTGCCAGCATCCGGGACTATAATTCACCCCTCCACTTT. Encoded protein: CASIRDYNSPLHF. V is TRBV28 and J is TRBJ1-6; D remains ambiguous. The CDR3 is 13 amino acids. The germline V gene has CDR1 MDHEN and CDR2 SYDVKM. Trimming took 7 bases from V and 3 from J, leaving 7 bases between them.

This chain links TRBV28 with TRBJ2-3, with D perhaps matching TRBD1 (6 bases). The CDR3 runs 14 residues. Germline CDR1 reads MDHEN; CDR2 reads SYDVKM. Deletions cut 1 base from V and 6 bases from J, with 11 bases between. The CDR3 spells CASSLFRGTDTQYF. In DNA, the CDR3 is TGTGCCAGCAGTTTATTCAGGGGAACGGATACGCAGTATTTT.

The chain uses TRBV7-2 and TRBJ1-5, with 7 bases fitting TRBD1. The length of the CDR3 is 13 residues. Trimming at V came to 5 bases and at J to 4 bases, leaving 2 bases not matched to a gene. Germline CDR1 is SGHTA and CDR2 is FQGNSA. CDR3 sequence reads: CASSIRGNQPQHF. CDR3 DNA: TGTGCCAGCAGCATCAGGGGGAATCAGCCCCAGCATTTT.

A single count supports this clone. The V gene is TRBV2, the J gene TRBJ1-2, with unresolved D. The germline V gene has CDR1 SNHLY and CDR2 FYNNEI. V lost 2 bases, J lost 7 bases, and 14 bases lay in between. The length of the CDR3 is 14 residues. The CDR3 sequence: CASSETDLQVGYTF. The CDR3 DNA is TGTGCCAGCAGTGAAACCGACCTGCAGGTTGGCTACACCTTC.

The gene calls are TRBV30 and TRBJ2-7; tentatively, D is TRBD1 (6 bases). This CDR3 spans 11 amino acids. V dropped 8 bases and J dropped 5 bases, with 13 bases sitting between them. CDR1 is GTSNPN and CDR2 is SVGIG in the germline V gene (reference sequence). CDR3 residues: CAQGQGNEQYF. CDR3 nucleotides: TGTGCCCAGGGGCAGGGTAACGAGCAGTACTTC.

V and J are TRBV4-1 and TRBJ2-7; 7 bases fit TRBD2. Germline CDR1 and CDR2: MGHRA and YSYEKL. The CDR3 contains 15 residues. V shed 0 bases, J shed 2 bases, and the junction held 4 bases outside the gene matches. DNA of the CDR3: TGCGCCAGCAGCCAAGAGGCGGGAGACGCCTACGAGCAGTACTTC. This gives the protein CASSQEAGDAYEQYF.

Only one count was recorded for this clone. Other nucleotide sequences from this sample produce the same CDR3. CDR3 amino acids: CSASGETQYF. The CDR3 nucleotides are TGCAGTGCCTCAGGAGAGACCCAGTACTTC. This sequence joins TRBV20-1 and TRBJ2-5; D unclear. This CDR3 region has 10 residues. Germline V CDR1 and CDR2: DFQATT, SNEGSKA (reference sequence). V lost 6 bases and J lost 4, with 6 bases in between.

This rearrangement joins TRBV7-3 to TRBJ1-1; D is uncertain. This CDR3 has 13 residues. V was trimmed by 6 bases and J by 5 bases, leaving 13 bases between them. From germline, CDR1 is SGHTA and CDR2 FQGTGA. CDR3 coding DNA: TGTGCCAGCAGAAAAGCGGAATGGACTGAAGCTTTCTTT. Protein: CASRKAEWTEAFF.

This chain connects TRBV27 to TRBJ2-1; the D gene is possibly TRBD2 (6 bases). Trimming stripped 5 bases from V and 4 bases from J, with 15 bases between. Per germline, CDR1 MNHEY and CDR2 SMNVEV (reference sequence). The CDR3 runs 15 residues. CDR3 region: CASSGGSASYNEQFF. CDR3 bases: TGTGCCAGCAGTGGAGGGAGCGCATCTTACAATGAGCAGTTCTTC.

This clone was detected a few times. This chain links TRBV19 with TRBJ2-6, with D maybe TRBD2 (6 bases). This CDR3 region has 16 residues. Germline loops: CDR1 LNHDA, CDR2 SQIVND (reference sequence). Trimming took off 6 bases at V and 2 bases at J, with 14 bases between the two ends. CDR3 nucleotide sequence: TGTGCCAGTAGCAGGTCGGGGGATGCTGGGGCCAACGTCCTGACTTTC. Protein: CASSRSGDAGANVLTF.